The rows below give T cell receptor beta chains drawn from one sample of a study of breast tumors, draining lymph nodes, adjacent tissues. TCRdb fed the multiplex PCR reads into MiXCR, producing one record per CDR3 protein. The top ten clones hold 5.5% to 7% of a sample with nearly 110,000 distinct CDR3 sequences, 30% of them seen once. The sequenced sample consisted of axillary lymph node tissue. These receptors were obtained from a female donor with breast cancer. Some clones in this sample may be carry-over from other donors' samples. The CDR3 runs from the conserved cysteine through the conserved F or W. The D gene is left open where the match is weak. Clone size appears in some rows only: once, few, many, or a class for an expanded clone.

CASRKGGQGRPQYF	TGTGCCAGCAGAAAGGGGGGGCAGGGACGACCCCAGTACTTC	many	NA	TRBJ2-5	TRBV6-2/TRBV6-3
CATSKNRAEGETQYF	TGTGCCACCAGCAAAAACAGGGCGGAGGGAGAGACCCAGTACTTC	NA	NA	TRBJ2-5	TRBV15
CASSLDLGGEGETQYF	TGTGCCAGCAGCTTAGATCTCGGGGGAGAAGGAGAGACCCAGTACTTC	many	NA	TRBJ2-5	TRBV11-2
CASSPSGLNADMQYF	TGTGCCAGCAGCCCCTCGGGCCTTAACGCAGATATGCAGTATTTT	NA	NA	TRBJ2-3	TRBV11-1
CASIRQGANTGELFF	TGTGCCAGCATCAGACAGGGGGCGAACACCGGGGAGCTGTTTTTT	many	TRBD1	TRBJ2-2	TRBV12-3/TRBV12-4
CASRSLRRDRDREKLFF	TGTGCCAGCAGGTCCCTCCGACGAGACAGGGATCGAGAAAAACTGTTTTTT	few	TRBD1	TRBJ1-4	TRBV28
CATSRGQGVQPQHF	TGTGCCACCAGCAGAGGACAGGGGGTTCAGCCCCAGCATTTT	NA	TRBD1	TRBJ1-5	TRBV15
CASSLVGGGTEAFF	TGCGCCAGCAGCTTGGTGGGGGGCGGCACTGAAGCTTTCTTT	NA	NA	TRBJ1-1	TRBV5-1
CASSFYICSAPPWDQETQYF	NA	NA	NA	TRBJ2-5	TRBV7-9
CASRLGRGQLRGYTF	TGTGCCAGTAGATTGGGCAGGGGACAACTACGCGGCTACACCTTC	many	NA	TRBJ1-2	TRBV19
CASSLAPGNNSPLHF	TGTGCCAGCAGCTTAGCGCCGGGGAATAATTCACCCCTCCACTTT	many	NA	TRBJ1-6	TRBV7-2
CTSTRTETGGETQYF	TGTACCAGCACCCGGACAGAGACAGGAGGGGAGACCCAGTACTTC	many	NA	TRBJ2-5	TRBV2
CASRPGTVNTEAFF	TGTGCCAGCAGGCCTGGGACGGTGAACACTGAAGCTTTCTTT	few	NA	TRBJ1-1	TRBV28
CASSTRNTGELFF	TGTGCCAGTAGTACCCGGAACACCGGGGAGCTGTTTTTT	many	NA	TRBJ2-2	TRBV19
CASSGRTPLTGELFF	TGCGCCAGCAGCGGCAGGACTCCGTTAACCGGGGAGCTGTTTTTT	many	NA	TRBJ2-2	TRBV5-1
CASSHYDSLQETQYF	TGTGCCAGCAGTCACTACGACAGCTTACAAGAGACCCAGTACTTC	few	NA	TRBJ2-5	TRBV6-2/TRBV6-3
CASEDRVNTGELFF	TGTGCCAGCGAAGACAGGGTGAACACCGGGGAGCTGTTTTTT	NA	TRBD1	TRBJ2-2	TRBV2
CASSLRGDTSGANVLTF	TGTGCCAGCAGTTTGCGGGGGGACACCTCTGGGGCCAACGTCCTGACTTTC	many	TRBD2	TRBJ2-6	TRBV12-3/TRBV12-4
CASSTGVVTQYF	TGTGCCAGCAGCACAGGGGTAGTCACCCAGTACTTC	few	TRBD1	TRBJ2-5	TRBV5-4
CASSSKTGTSGSMTYNEQFF	TGTGCCAGCAGCTCAAAAACCGGGACTAGCGGGAGTATGACCTACAATGAGCAGTTCTTC	many	TRBD2	TRBJ2-1	TRBV5-4
CSATPGGSGKDNEQYF	TGCAGTGCCACCCCCGGGGGGAGCGGGAAAGACAATGAGCAGTATTTT	once	TRBD2	TRBJ2-3	TRBV20-1
CASSSGTGGRQISYNEQFF	TGTGCCAGCAGCTCCGGGACAGGGGGACGGCAGATCTCCTACAATGAGCAGTTCTTC	NA	TRBD1	TRBJ2-1	TRBV13
CASSPRTGSYEQYF	TGTGCCAGCAGCCCCCGGACGGGTTCCTACGAGCAGTACTTC	many	NA	TRBJ2-7	TRBV7-6
CASSGSSYEQYF	TGTGCCAGCAGTGGCAGCTCCTACGAGCAGTACTTC	many	NA	TRBJ2-7	TRBV2
CASSSGTSGTEQFF	TGCGCCAGCAGCTCCGGGACTAGCGGGACTGAGCAGTTCTTC	NA	TRBD2	TRBJ2-1	TRBV5-1
CASMRTHYEQYF	TGTGCCAGCATGAGGACCCACTACGAGCAGTACTTC	NA	NA	TRBJ2-7	TRBV2
CASSYIQGYNSPLHF	TGTGCCAGCAGTTATATACAGGGGTATAATTCACCCCTCCACTTT	many	TRBD1	TRBJ1-6	TRBV6-2/TRBV6-3
CASAQSGSANEQFFGPGGTGELFF	NA	NA	NA	TRBJ2-2	TRBV13
CASSQDSGELFF	TGTGCCAGCAGCCAAGATTCGGGGGAGCTGTTTTTT	NA	NA	TRBJ2-2	TRBV14
CASSAQGRTYNSPLHF	TGTGCCAGCAGTGCACAGGGGCGCACCTATAATTCACCCCTCCACTTT	many	TRBD1	TRBJ1-6	TRBV27
CASSTQAGFGNTIYF	TGCGCCAGCAGCACCCAGGCAGGGTTCGGAAACACCATATATTTT	many	NA	TRBJ1-3	TRBV5-1
CASSPARPPLAGANEQFF	TGTGCCAGCAGCCCAGCCCGGCCTCCTCTAGCGGGAGCGAATGAGCAGTTCTTC	many	TRBD2	TRBJ2-1	TRBV7-8
CASSLRTGGSSYNSPLHF	TGTGCCAGCAGCCTAAGGACAGGGGGTTCCTCCTATAATTCACCCCTCCACTTT	many	TRBD1	TRBJ1-6	TRBV3-1
CSATPGEYGYTF	TGCAGTGCTACCCCCGGGGAATATGGCTACACCTTC	many	NA	TRBJ1-2	TRBV20-1
CSAGLGGAQGEAFF	TGCAGTGCTGGATTAGGGGGGGCCCAGGGTGAAGCTTTCTTT	NA	NA	TRBJ1-1	TRBV20-1
CSAHWGAGVRNEQFF	TGCAGTGCCCACTGGGGGGCGGGAGTTAGGAATGAGCAGTTCTTC	many	NA	TRBJ2-1	TRBV20-1
CASSLPVLSYNEQFF	TGTGCCAGCAGCTTGCCGGTCCTCTCCTACAATGAGCAGTTCTTC	many	NA	TRBJ2-1	TRBV5-6
CASRSDPNGNEQFF	TGTGCCAGCAGATCTGACCCTAACGGGAATGAGCAGTTCTTC	many	NA	TRBJ2-1	TRBV2
CASSWTDSGNTIYF	TGTGCCAGCAGCTGGACAGACTCTGGAAACACCATATATTTT	many	NA	TRBJ1-3	TRBV3-1
CASSSAIRGSLQGRRETQYF	TGTGCCAGCAGTTCAGCGATCCGGGGCTCTCTCCAGGGGAGGCGAGAGACCCAGTACTTC	many	NA	TRBJ2-5	TRBV28
CASSFGEKLFF	TGTGCCAGCAGCTTCGGCGAAAAACTGTTTTTT	NA	NA	TRBJ1-4	TRBV5-6
CSARRGLQGNTTYF	TGCAGTGCTAGAAGGGGTCTCCAGGGAAACACCACATATTTT	NA	NA	TRBJ1-3	TRBV20-1
CASSLGAANTEAFF	TGTGCCAGCAGCTTAGGGGCAGCTAACACTGAAGCTTTCTTT	many	NA	TRBJ1-1	TRBV11-2
CASSLFRGSSGETQYF	TGTGCCAGCTCCCTTTTCCGGGGATCCTCGGGGGAGACCCAGTACTTC	many	NA	TRBJ2-5	TRBV18
CASSLGGKDTQYF	TGTGCCAGCAGCTTGGGGGGTAAGGATACGCAGTATTTT	many	NA	TRBJ2-3	TRBV12-3/TRBV12-4
CASSLVGGGRSPLHF	TGTGCCAGCAGCTTAGTCGGGGGAGGGAGGTCACCCCTCCACTTT	many	NA	TRBJ1-6	TRBV11-2